The rows below give T cell receptor beta chains drawn from one sample of a study of shared clonotypes between healthy human individuals. Sequencing was performed with immunoSEQ multiplex PCR; in TCRdb, only in-frame clones are kept and a portion is missing. The repertoire holds around 500,000 clones, with around 85% as singletons. Sequenced: PBMCs. The origin of the receptors is a woman aged 35 to 49 in good health. Some clones in this sample may be carry-over from other donors' samples. CDR3s include the opening cysteine and the closing phenylalanine or tryptophan. Fields, in order: clone size, V gene, J gene, D gene, CDR3 protein, CDR3 DNA. A D gene is named only where the DNA matches it firmly. Size tells how often a clone was seen (once, few, many) or the class of an expanded clone, and some rows leave it out.

-	TRBV5-1	TRBJ2-1	TRBD2	CASSESSGIYNEQFF	TGCGCCAGCAGCGAATCTAGCGGAATTTACAATGAGCAGTTCTTC
few	TRBV4-2	TRBJ2-3	TRBD1	CASSQEGRQGADTQYF	TGTGCCAGCAGCCAAGAAGGCCGTCAGGGGGCAGATACGCAGTATTTT
-	TRBV9	TRBJ2-7	TRBD2	CASSVAPGSSGSSYEQYF	TGTGCCAGCAGCGTAGCCCCCGGGTCTAGCGGGAGCTCCTACGAGCAGTACTTC
-	TRBV7-9	TRBJ2-1	TRBD2	CASSLVIAGANEQFF	TGTGCCAGCAGCTTAGTAATAGCGGGAGCTAATGAGCAGTTCTTC
-	TRBV18	TRBJ1-2	TRBD1	CASSPRRQGANYGYTF	TGTGCCAGCTCACCACGGCGACAGGGGGCCAACTATGGCTACACCTTC
-	TRBV19	TRBJ2-7	TRBD1	CASSAQGMGYEQYF	TGTGCCAGTAGTGCACAGGGGATGGGGTACGAGCAGTACTTC
-	TRBV7-9	TRBJ2-7	-	CASSQTGDEQYF	TGTGCCAGCAGCCAGACAGGAGACGAGCAGTACTTC
once	TRBV15	TRBJ1-5	-	CATSRVGGPQHF	TGTGCCACCAGCAGAGTCGGGGGACCCCAGCATTTT
-	TRBV5-6	TRBJ2-7	TRBD1	CASSLVAGGEQYF	TGTGCCAGCAGCTTGGTGGCAGGGGGCGAGCAGTACTTC
-	TRBV18	TRBJ2-7	TRBD2	CASSPRGKEGTRAYEQYF	TGTGCCAGCTCACCACGGGGGAAAGAGGGGACTAGAGCCTACGAGCAGTACTTC
-	TRBV5-1	TRBJ1-1	TRBD1	CASSSRQGVLDTEAFF	TGCGCCAGCAGCTCTAGACAGGGGGTGTTAGACACTGAAGCTTTCTTT
-	TRBV19	TRBJ2-2	-	CASSHRANTGELFF	TGTGCCAGTAGTCACAGAGCGAACACCGGGGAGCTGTTTTTT
-	TRBV5-6	TRBJ2-7	-	CASSLGGRGEQYF	TGTGCCAGCAGCTTGGGGGGCCGAGGGGAGCAGTACTTC
few	TRBV7-2	TRBJ2-5	TRBD1	CASSPGQGAQETQYF	TGTGCCAGCAGTCCGGGACAGGGGGCGCAAGAGACCCAGTACTTC
once	TRBV19	TRBJ1-2	-	CASSRQMYGYTF	TGTGCCAGTAGTAGACAGATGTATGGCTACACCTTC
few	TRBV4-1	TRBJ2-3	-	CASSRGTYTDTQYF	TGCGCCAGCAGCCGCGGGACTTATACAGATACGCAGTATTTT
-	TRBV7-6	TRBJ2-5	-	CASSSNRDLEQYF	TGTGCCAGCAGCTCCAACAGGGACTTGGAGCAGTACTTC
once	TRBV7-9	TRBJ2-5	-	CASSFSLGQETQYF	TGTGCCAGCAGCTTCTCTTTGGGCCAAGAGACCCAGTACTTC
-	TRBV6-1	TRBJ2-7	TRBD2	CASTGLAGVYEQYF	TGTGCCAGCACGGGACTAGCGGGAGTCTACGAGCAGTACTTC
-	TRBV6-4	TRBJ1-2	-	CASSEKVGQNYGYTF	TGTGCCAGCAGTGAAAAAGTAGGGCAGAACTATGGCTACACCTTC
once	TRBV11-2	TRBJ1-3	-	CASSPTLLPGHSSGNTIYF	TGTGCCAGCAGCCCGACCCTTCTTCCGGGACATAGCTCTGGAAACACCATATATTTT
once	TRBV7-6	TRBJ2-1	-	CASSLGGNYYYNEQFF	TGTGCCAGCAGCTTAGGGGGCAACTACTACTACAATGAGCAGTTCTTC
-	TRBV5-4	TRBJ2-2	TRBD2	CASSLASGRPNTGELFF	TGTGCCAGCAGCTTGGCTAGCGGGAGGCCGAACACCGGGGAGCTGTTTTTT
-	TRBV5-1	TRBJ2-2	TRBD2	CASSPRTSGSGTGELFF	TGCGCCAGCAGCCCACGGACTAGCGGGAGTGGGACCGGGGAGCTGTTTTTT
many	TRBV6-1	TRBJ1-2	TRBD1	CASSVGLQGTYGYTF	TGTGCCAGCAGTGTAGGCCTACAGGGGACCTATGGCTACACCTTC
-	TRBV28	TRBJ2-1	-	CASRREFTYNEQFF	TGTGCCAGCAGACGGGAGTTCACCTACAATGAGCAGTTCTTC